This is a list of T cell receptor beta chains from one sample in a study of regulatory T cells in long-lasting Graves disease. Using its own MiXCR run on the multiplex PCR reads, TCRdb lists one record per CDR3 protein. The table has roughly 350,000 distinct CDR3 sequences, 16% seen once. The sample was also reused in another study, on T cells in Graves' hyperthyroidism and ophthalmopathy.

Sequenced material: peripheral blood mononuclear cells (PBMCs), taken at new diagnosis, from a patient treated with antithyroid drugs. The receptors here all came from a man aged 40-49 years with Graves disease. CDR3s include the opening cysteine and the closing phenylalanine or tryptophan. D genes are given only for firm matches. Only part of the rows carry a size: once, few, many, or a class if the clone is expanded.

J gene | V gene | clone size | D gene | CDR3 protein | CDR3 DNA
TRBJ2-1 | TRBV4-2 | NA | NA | CASSQEGGYNEQFF | TGTGCCAGCAGCCAAGAGGGGGGTTACAATGAGCAGTTCTTC
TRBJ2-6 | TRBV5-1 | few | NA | CASSLATGPTGSGANVLTF | TGCGCCAGCAGCTTGGCCACAGGGCCCACTGGCTCTGGGGCCAACGTCCTGACTTTC
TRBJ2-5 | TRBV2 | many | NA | CASSEWQGQETQYF | TGTGCCAGCAGTGAATGGCAGGGACAAGAGACCCAGTACTTC
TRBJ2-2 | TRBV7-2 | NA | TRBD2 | CASRPVAGGNGELFF | TGTGCCAGCAGGCCTGTAGCGGGGGGTAACGGGGAGCTGTTTTTT
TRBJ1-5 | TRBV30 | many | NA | CAWSGGQSNQPQHF | TGTGCCTGGTCCGGCGGACAGTCCAATCAGCCCCAGCATTTT
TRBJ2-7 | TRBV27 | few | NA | CASSYSTGSSYEQYF | TGTGCCAGCAGTTACTCTACAGGGAGCTCCTACGAGCAGTACTTC
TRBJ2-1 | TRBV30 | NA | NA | CAWSDYRNSYNEQFF | TGTGCCTGGAGCGACTACAGGAATTCCTACAATGAGCAGTTCTTC
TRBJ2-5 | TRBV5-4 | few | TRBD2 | CASRGDVDSGAKWETQYF | TGTGCCAGCAGAGGGGACGTAGATAGCGGGGCAAAGTGGGAGACCCAGTACTTC
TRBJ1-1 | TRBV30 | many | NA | CAVGSDPGMNTEAFF | TGTGCCGTGGGGTCTGATCCGGGGATGAACACTGAAGCTTTCTTT
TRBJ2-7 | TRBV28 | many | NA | CASSLFGRSYEQYF | TGTGCCAGCAGTTTATTCGGCAGATCCTACGAGCAGTACTTC
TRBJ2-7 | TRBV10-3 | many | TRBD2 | CAISRLAGAYEQYF | TGTGCCATCAGTCGACTAGCGGGGGCCTACGAGCAGTACTTC
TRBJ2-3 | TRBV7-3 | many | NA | CASSSNTDTQYF | TGTGCCAGCAGCTCGAACACAGATACGCAGTATTTT
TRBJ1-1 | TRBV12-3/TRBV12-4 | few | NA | CAGSLQLGVFGKLFF | TGTGCCGGCAGCCTTCAATTAGGGGTATTTGGGAAGCTTTTCTTT